The 19 T cell receptor beta chains below come from one sample, sequenced in a study of tumor and adjacent non-tumor tissue in lung cancer. TCRbeta libraries were built with three rounds of nested PCR, modified from ARM-PCR. TCRdb itself ran the multiplex PCR reads through MiXCR, one entry per CDR3 protein. The sample lists 55,000 to 70,000 distinct CDR3 sequences, about three fifths occurring once. This sample's RNA came from whole unsorted tissue. Sequencing was carried out using lung tumor tissue. These receptors were taken from a man aged 50-60 years with non-small cell lung cancer.

Remarks on this clonotype: A much larger clone differs by one base, so this may be a read error. The V call is TRBV14, the J call TRBJ2-2; D perhaps matches TRBD1 (6 bases). Per the germline V gene, CDR1 is SGHDN and CDR2 is FVKESK. The CDR3 is made up of 14 amino acids. Written as DNA, the CDR3 is TGTGTCAGCAGCCAAGCGACAGGTCTCGGGGAGCTGTTTTTT. Translation: CVSSQATGLGELFF.

This clonotype was observed a handful of times. The rearrangement joins TRBV28 to TRBJ2-4, with 13 nucleotides matching TRBD2. The CDR3 totals 13 residues. The germline V gene encodes CDR1 MDHEN and CDR2 SYDVKM. V lost 4 bases and J lost 12; bases outside the gene matches: 3. Here the CDR3 reads CASSWTSGGSQYF. The CDR3 DNA reads as TGTGCCAGCAGTTGGACTAGCGGGGGCTCTCAGTACTTC.

To note about this clonotype: At one boundary the junction diverges from the germline segment, which might be a read error. The chain employs TRBV29-1 and TRBJ2-3; possible D gene TRBD2, 5 bases. Germline CDR1 and CDR2: SQVTM and ANQGSEA. The CDR3 is 13 residues long. CDR3 loop: CSVDRLLSDTQYF. The DNA for the CDR3 is TGTAGCGTTGATAGGTTGCTATCTGATACGCAGTATTTT.

To note about this clonotype: Germline and junction disagree at one end, which may indicate a read error. The V gene is TRBV4-1, the J gene TRBJ2-1, with D perhaps TRBD2 (7 bases). The CDR3 sequence is 16 residues long. The germline V gene encodes CDR1 MGHRA and CDR2 YSYEKL. The CDR3 bases are TGCACCAGCAGCCCAAGGACTAGAGGGGGGAACAATGAACAGTTCTTC. Translating it yields CTSSPRTRGGNNEQFF.

This clonotype has only a few counts. This chain links TRBV24-1 with TRBJ2-2, with D perhaps matching TRBD1 (5 bases). The CDR3 consists of 13 residues. Trimming pared 7 bases from V and 1 base from J, leaving 6 bases between. Germline V lookup: CDR1 KGHDR, CDR2 SFDVKD. The DNA of the CDR3 is TGTGCCACCAGAGACAGGAACACCGGGGAGCTGTTTTTT. Its protein product is CATRDRNTGELFF.

This clonotype was seen only a few times. V and J are TRBV7-2 and TRBJ2-4; D possibly corresponds to TRBD1 (5 bases). The CDR3 is 14 amino acids. Germline V lookup: CDR1 SGHTA, CDR2 FQGNSA. Trimming left V 5 bases short and J 6 bases short, with 14 bases between. The CDR3 bases are TGTGCCAGCAGCCTACAGGAACGAGGAAACATTCAGTACTTC. It yields the protein CASSLQERGNIQYF.

About this clonotype itself: A much larger clone sits a single nucleotide away, making a read error possible. The chain carries TRBV12-3 or TRBV12-4 and TRBJ2-2; D is unclear. This CDR3 contains 12 residues. For the CDR3, the DNA is TGTGCCAGGAGTTTAGGATTCGGGGAGCTGTTTTTT. Encoded protein: CARSLGFGELFF.

The rearrangement joins TRBV20-1 to TRBJ1-6, with D possibly TRBD1 on 6 matching bases. Germline CDR1 and CDR2: DFQATT and SNEGSKA (reference sequence). Trimming took off 5 bases at V and 7 bases at J, with 21 bases between the two ends. This CDR3 is 16 amino acids long. Written as DNA, the CDR3 is TGCAGTGCTCAAAGAGGGGGGTCGCTCGAAAATTCACCCCTCCACTTT. Its protein is CSAQRGGSLENSPLHF.

The rearrangement joins TRBV4-1 to TRBJ2-3; no reliable D call. CDR1 MGHRA and CDR2 YSYEKL come from the germline V gene. The CDR3 is 15 residues long. V was cut by 1 base and J by 5 bases, with 13 bases left in between. As DNA, the CDR3 is TGCGCCAGCAGCCAAGTGTGGATGATAGGAGATACGCAGTATTTT. Its protein is CASSQVWMIGDTQYF.

As to this clonotype: This sequence may be a read error, since a much larger clone differs from it by one base. The rearrangement joins TRBV6-6 to TRBJ2-6; 10 bases map to TRBD1. In germline, CDR1 is MNHNY, CDR2 SVGAGI (reference sequence). CDR3 length equals 18 residues. The CDR3 bases are TGTGCCAGCAGTCGGACAGGGGGTCCCCTTTCTGGGGTCAACGTCCTGACTTTC. It translates to CASSRTGGPLSGVNVLTF.

This clonotype has only a few counts. One end of the junction fails to match germline, which may point to a read error. J is TRBJ2-4 and V is TRBV7-9; 12 bases agree with TRBD2. CDR3 size: 14 residues. Germline CDR1 reads SEHNR; CDR2 reads FQNEAQ (reference sequence). The CDR3 loop is CASNRLAGATIQYF. As DNA, the CDR3 is TGTGCCAGCAACCGACTAGCGGGAGCCACCATTCAGTATTTC.

This clonotype turned up a few times. V is TRBV28 and J is TRBJ1-5; no clear D gene. This CDR3 is built from 14 residues. Germline CDR1 and CDR2: MDHEN and SYDVKM. Trimming took 6 bases from V and 7 from J, leaving 16 bases between them. This chain's CDR3 is CASSPAGISQPQHF. CDR3 DNA: TGTGCCAGCAGCCCCGCGGGGATTTCGCAGCCCCAGCATTTT.

Of note for this clonotype: A junction boundary mismatches the germline segment, possibly from a read error. This chain connects TRBV6-1 to TRBJ1-5; D remains unclear. Looked up from germline, CDR1 is MNHNS and CDR2 is SASEGT. The CDR3 is made up of 15 amino acids. The CDR3 coding sequence is TGTCCCAGCAGTGAAGTGGGCGATAGCAATCAGCCCCAGCATTTT. Translating gives CPSSEVGDSNQPQHF.

Remarks on this clonotype: One junction end does not reproduce the germline sequence, and a read error may be involved. V is TRBV11-3 and J is TRBJ2-3; 11 nucleotides match TRBD2. Per germline, CDR1 SGHNT and CDR2 YENEEA. The CDR3 spans 16 residues. The CDR3 nucleotides read TGTGCCAACAGCCCGGGGACTAGCGGCTTTACAGATACTCAGTATTTC. This gives the protein CANSPGTSGFTDTQYF.

In the case of this clonotype: This CDR3 is missing its conserved last phenylalanine or tryptophan, likely due to a read error. The DNA for the CDR3 is TGCGCCAGCATCCAAGTCGGGAATAAAGAGACCCAGTACTTA. This gives the protein CASIQVGNKETQYL. The chain recombines TRBV4-1 with TRBJ2-5, with a tentative D call TRBD2 (5 bases). The germline V gene encodes CDR1 MGHRA and CDR2 YSYEKL. The CDR3 has 14 residues.

A remark on this clonotype: The missing conserved phenylalanine or tryptophan at the end of this CDR3 makes a read error likely. CDR3 nucleotide sequence: TGTGCCAGCACCGCTTTAGCAGGGGGCACGACGAACACCGGGGAGCTGTTTTCT. Translation gives CASTALAGGTTNTGELFS. The rearrangement links TRBV6-6 to TRBJ2-2; TRBD1 matches at 8 bases. This CDR3 is 18 amino acids long. In germline, CDR1 is MNHNY, CDR2 SVGAGI (reference sequence). The J segment lost 0 bases and the V segment lost 7 bases, leaving 13 bases of the junction unmatched.

On this clonotype itself: A clone one base away is much larger, so this may be a read error. This rearrangement joins TRBV4-1 to TRBJ1-4, with a weak D call TRBD1 (6 bases). CDR3 length: 16 residues. Trimming pared 9 bases from V and 6 bases from J, leaving 23 bases between. Germline-derived CDR1 and CDR2 are MGHRA and YSYEKL. The CDR3: CARRGAPIGSDEKLFF. DNA of the CDR3: TGCGCCAGGAGGGGGGCGCCCATTGGTTCTGATGAAAAACTGTTTTTT.

In regard to this clonotype: This CDR3 is missing its conserved last phenylalanine or tryptophan, likely due to a read error. The DNA is omitted, as the CDR3 cannot be located on it reliably, and the CDR3 follows TCRdb's listing. The chain recombines TRBV11-3 with TRBJ2-1; TRBD2, the table's D call, was not compared with the DNA. CDR1 SGHNT and CDR2 YENEEA come from the germline V gene. Inclusive of both ends, the CDR3 amounts to 13 amino acids. The CDR3 is CGSSLGSGNEQLS.

Note on this clonotype: The missing conserved phenylalanine or tryptophan at the end of this CDR3 makes a read error likely. V is TRBV5-1 and J is TRBJ2-3; D is unclear. V gave up 2 bases and J gave up 2 bases, with 9 bases separating them. Per germline, CDR1 SGHRS and CDR2 YFSETQ. The CDR3 is made up of 14 amino acids. CDR3 sequence (DNA): TGCGCCAGCAGCTTAAGGCCAAACACAGATACGCAGTATCTT. Translation: CASSLRPNTDTQYL.